This T cell receptor (beta chain) came from a study of PD-L1 blockade in urothelial cancer. The CDR3 is 15 residues long. After removal of 5 bases from V and 5 bases from J, the junction contained 10 bases not matched to a gene. Looked up from germline, CDR1 is LNHDA and CDR2 is SQIVND (reference sequence). Produced via immunoSEQ multiplex PCR; TCRdb's table is partial and in-frame only. The repertoire holds about 52,000 clones, roughly 84% seen once, with 1% to 1.5% in the top ten. Time point meaning: pretreatment peripheral blood. Locally advanced or metastatic urothelial carcinoma was diagnosed in the patients.

This sequence originates from a man aged 45-65 years with urothelial cancer. The genes are TRBV19 and TRBJ2-3; 7 bases fit TRBD2. The sample consisted of PBMCs, taken around atezolizumab (anti-PD-L1) treatment. The CDR3 DNA reads as TGTGCCAGTAGTCCCCCCGCGGGAGCTGTAGATACGCAGTATTTT. This encodes CASSPPAGAVDTQYF.